This entry lists 28 T cell receptor beta chains sequenced from one sample in a study of T cell repertoires in cytomegalovirus infection. Their antigens remain unidentified. TCRdb fed the reads into MiXCR, producing one record per CDR3 protein. The table has approximately 990,000 distinct CDR3 sequences, more than 25% seen once. Sequenced here: cultured CD8+ T cells from PBMCs, sampled from culture after CMV antigen stimulation. The receptor source for this set is a human donor in good health (CMV status not recorded). Some clones in this sample may be carry-over from other donors' samples.

This clonotype was counted only a few times. The chain carries TRBV27 and TRBJ2-7; D is unresolved. Trimming removed 9 bases at V and 2 bases at J, with 23 bases between. From germline, CDR1 is MNHEY and CDR2 SMNVEV (reference sequence). This CDR3 comprises 16 residues. In DNA form, the CDR3 reads TGTGCCAGTCGCCAGGTTAGTCGTTCTGGCGCCTACGAGCAGTACTTC. This sequence encodes CASRQVSRSGAYEQYF.

This rearrangement joins TRBV6-4 to TRBJ2-3, with 9 bases that match TRBD2. CDR3 length: 16 residues. CDR1 and CDR2 (germline): MRHNA, SNTAGT. Losses at the gene ends were 5 bases for V and 7 bases for J; bases not matched to a gene: 13. This CDR3 is CASSPSGAGGPNTQYF. DNA of the CDR3: TGTGCCAGCAGTCCCTCCGGGGCGGGGGGGCCGAATACGCAGTATTTT.

Here the CDR3 DNA reads TGTGCCAGCAGCCCGGCTAGCGGGGGAGATCGCGAGCAGTACTTC. Translated: CASSPASGGDREQYF. The chain couples TRBV7-6 to TRBJ2-7; 10 positions match TRBD2. Germline V CDR1 and CDR2: SGHVS, FNYEAQ. This CDR3 has 15 amino acids. With 5 bases clipped from V and 6 bases from J, the junction kept 10 bases outside the gene matches. Supplemented by reference TRBV7-6 and TRBJ2-7, the full variable domain reads GAGVSQSPRYKVTKRGQDVALRCDPISGHVSLYWYRQALGQGPEFLTYFNYEAQQDKSGLPNDRFSAERPEGSISTLTIQRTEQRDSAMYRCASSPASGGDREQYFGPGTRLTVT.

This chain joins TRBV6-5 and TRBJ2-7, with 8 positions matching TRBD1. J was trimmed by 7 bases and V by 2 bases; bases with no gene match: 4. The germline V gene has CDR1 MNHEY and CDR2 SVGAGI. This CDR3 comprises 13 residues. The CDR3 reads CASSYTQGDEQYV. CDR3 coding DNA: TGTGCCAGCAGTTACACACAGGGGGATGAGCAGTACGTC.

The DNA of the CDR3 is TGCGCCAGCAGCCAACAAACGACAGGGCTACGGATGGGTACGCAGTATTTT. This translates into CASSQQTTGLRMGTQYF. The chain combines TRBV4-3 with TRBJ2-3; 7 nucleotides line up with TRBD1. The CDR3 sequence is 17 residues long. V lost 2 bases and J lost 8; bases outside the gene matches: 16. The germline CDR1 and CDR2 sequences are LGHNA and YSLEER.

This chain uses TRBV11-2 with TRBJ2-1; D might be TRBD1 or TRBD2, each matching 6 bases. V gave up 0 bases and J gave up 4 bases, with 10 bases separating them. The germline V gene encodes CDR1 SGHAT and CDR2 FQNNGV. This CDR3 has 15 residues. CDR3 DNA sequence: TGTGCCAGCAGCTTAGATCAAGGGGGGTACAATGAGCAGTTCTTC. Amino acid sequence: CASSLDQGGYNEQFF.

This chain joins TRBV5-4 and TRBJ2-5; 11 bases are a match to TRBD2. The germline V gene encodes CDR1 SGHNT and CDR2 YYREEE (reference sequence). This CDR3 comprises 18 residues. With 0 bases clipped from V and 0 bases from J, the junction kept 7 bases outside the gene matches. CDR3 DNA: TGTGCCAGCAGCTTGGGTAGCGGGGGGGCCCCGGACCAAGAGACCCAGTACTTC. Translation: CASSLGSGGAPDQETQYF.

The gene calls are TRBV9 and TRBJ2-7; D remains ambiguous. The germline V and J ends were trimmed by 2 bases and 3 bases, with 15 bases remaining between them. Per germline, CDR1 SGDLS and CDR2 YYNGEE. This CDR3 region has 15 residues. CDR3 DNA sequence: TGTGCCAGCAGCGTGGGCGGTTCAAAGAACTACGAGCAGTACTTC. This sequence encodes CASSVGGSKNYEQYF. Full variable domain (remainder filled in from reference TRBV9 and TRBJ2-7): DSGVTQTPKHLITATGQRVTLRCSPRSGDLSVYWYQQSLDQGLQFLIQYYNGEERAKGNILERFSAQQFPDLHSELNLSSLELGDSALYFCASSVGGSKNYEQYFGPGTRLTVT.

This clonotype was seen repeatedly, ten times or more. The chain recombines TRBV7-6 with TRBJ2-3; D is unresolved. The V and J ends lost 1 base and 1 base respectively, with 9 bases between them. Germline-derived CDR1 and CDR2 are SGHVS and FNYEAQ. This CDR3 is 15 amino acids long. Written as DNA, the CDR3 is TGTGCCAGCAGCTTAGTTGGCGGACGCACAGATACGCAGTATTTT. As protein: CASSLVGGRTDTQYF.

The chain is built from TRBV5-1 and TRBJ2-1; 8 bases match TRBD2. In germline, CDR1 is SGHRS, CDR2 YFSETQ. V shed 2 bases and J 10 bases; nucleotides not matched to a gene: 11. The CDR3 is 15 residues long. The chain's CDR3 is CASSFSIGGGAEQFF. The CDR3, as DNA: TGCGCCAGCAGCTTCTCTATCGGGGGGGGCGCAGAGCAGTTCTTC.

This clonotype was seen many times. This sequence joins TRBV7-8 and TRBJ1-2; D is unresolved. This CDR3 has 15 amino acids. In germline, CDR1 is SGHVS, CDR2 FQNEAQ. V gave up 1 base and J gave up 4 bases, with 13 bases separating them. The CDR3 bases are TGTGCCAGCAGCTTAGGTCCGGGTGGTAGCTATGGCTACACCTTC. This codes for CASSLGPGGSYGYTF.

This clonotype was seen a handful of times. The chain joins TRBV4-1 to TRBJ2-5; the match to TRBD1 covers 7 bases. From germline, CDR1 is MGHRA and CDR2 YSYEKL. V shed 4 bases, J shed 4 bases, and the junction held 12 bases outside the gene matches. This CDR3 region has 16 residues. The CDR3, as DNA: TGCGCCAGCAGCCTCCGTTGGGACAGATACGGAGAGACCCAGTACTTC. Amino acids: CASSLRWDRYGETQYF.

The rearrangement uses TRBV6-6 and TRBJ2-7; TRBD1 is a possible D gene (6 bases). This CDR3 is built from 13 residues. V was trimmed by 4 bases and J by 5 bases, leaving 12 bases between them. Germline V gene sequence: CDR1 MNHNY, CDR2 SVGAGI (reference sequence). The CDR3 region is CASSSTQGNEQYV. In DNA, the CDR3 is TGTGCCAGCAGTTCCACCCAGGGGAACGAGCAGTACGTC.

The rearrangement joins TRBV10-3 to TRBJ2-2, with 10 bases matching TRBD1. CDR3 length equals 15 residues. The ends lost 6 bases at V and 4 bases at J; junction bases unmatched: 5. Germline CDR1 and CDR2: ENHRY and SYGVKD. The CDR3 here is CAIRPGQGSTGELFF. The CDR3 bases are TGTGCCATCAGACCGGGACAGGGGTCCACCGGGGAGCTGTTTTTT.

The chain carries TRBV7-8 and TRBJ1-6; TRBD1 matches at 7 bases. CDR1 and CDR2 from the germline V gene are SGHVS and FQNEAQ. The CDR3 consists of 14 residues. V shed 5 bases and J 7 bases; nucleotides not matched to a gene: 5. The DNA for the CDR3 is TGTGCCAGCAGCCGACAGGGTCTAAATTCACCCCTCCACTTT. It is translated as CASSRQGLNSPLHF.

This clonotype was counted only a few times. The J gene is TRBJ1-6, the V gene TRBV7-9; no clear D. With 5 bases removed from V and 5 bases from J, the gap between germline ends came to 13 bases. The CDR3 consists of 15 residues. From germline, CDR1 is SEHNR and CDR2 FQNEAQ (reference sequence). This CDR3 is CASSPGSPNNSPLHF. CDR3 nucleotides: TGTGCCAGCAGCCCGGGCAGTCCGAATAATTCACCCCTCCACTTT.

The genes are TRBV20-1 and TRBJ2-1, with D tentatively TRBD2 (6 bases). Deletions cut 6 bases from V and 9 bases from J, with 24 bases between. This CDR3 is 15 amino acids long. The germline V gene encodes CDR1 DFQATT and CDR2 SNEGSKA (reference sequence). The CDR3 loop is CSAPDPRLAIGEQFF. In DNA form, the CDR3 reads TGCAGTGCCCCGGACCCACGGCTAGCGATCGGTGAGCAGTTCTTC.

This clonotype was observed a few times. V usage is TRBV7-6 and J usage is TRBJ1-3; possibly TRBD1 for D (5 bases). Trimming left V 5 bases short and J 4 bases short, with 18 bases between. The germline V gene encodes CDR1 SGHVS and CDR2 FNYEAQ. The CDR3 has 16 amino acids. The CDR3 sequence: CASSPRGTGQGNTIYF. In DNA form, the CDR3 reads TGTGCCAGCAGCCCCCGAGGGACGGGGCAAGGAAACACCATATATTTT.

This clonotype was detected a few times. The rearrangement joins TRBV11-1 to TRBJ2-3, with TRBD1 matching over 8 bases. V shed 3 bases and J 4 bases; nucleotides not matched to a gene: 9. The CDR3 contains 16 residues. Germline values: CDR1 SGHAT, CDR2 FQDESV (reference sequence). Here the CDR3 DNA reads TGTGCCAGCAGCTTGGTGCCGGGACAGGCTTCAGATACGCAGTATTTT. Translating gives CASSLVPGQASDTQYF.

This clonotype was detected only a few times. This rearrangement joins TRBV7-9 to TRBJ2-1; TRBD2 matches at 10 bases. CDR1 and CDR2 from the germline V gene are SEHNR and FQNEAQ (reference sequence). With 6 bases clipped from V and 5 bases from J, the junction kept 4 bases outside the gene matches. The CDR3 runs to 14 residues. CDR3 sequence: CASRISGGNNEQFF. The CDR3 DNA sequence: TGTGCCAGCAGAATTAGCGGGGGGAACAATGAGCAGTTCTTC.

This rearrangement joins TRBV6-5 to TRBJ2-1; 7 bases match TRBD1. The ends lost 5 bases at V and 1 base at J; junction bases unmatched: 11. CDR3 length: 17 amino acids. Germline lookup yields CDR1 MNHEY and CDR2 SVGAGI. Here the CDR3 DNA reads TGTGCCAGCAGTCAGAGGACAGGCCCTAAGTCCTACAATGAGCAGTTCTTC. Its translation is CASSQRTGPKSYNEQFF.

The rearrangement joins TRBV27 to TRBJ1-1, with D possibly being TRBD1 (6 bases). The CDR3 loop spans 14 amino acids. The V end lost 4 bases, the J end lost 4 bases, and 13 bases lay between the germline ends. The germline gives CDR1 MNHEY, CDR2 SMNVEV (reference sequence). Written as DNA, the CDR3 is TGTGCCAGCAGTTCGGGCAGAGGGGGCACTGAAGCTTTCTTT. This translates into CASSSGRGGTEAFF.

The CDR3 region is CASSYRGVRDDGYTF. The CDR3 DNA reads as TGTGCCAGCAGTTACCGAGGGGTCCGGGATGATGGCTACACCTTC. V is TRBV6-5 and J is TRBJ1-2; a weak D match, TRBD1 (5 bases). CDR3 length: 15 residues. Germline V CDR1 and CDR2: MNHEY, SVGAGI. V lost 2 bases and J lost 6, with 16 bases in between.

The chain joins TRBV7-6 to TRBJ1-4, with D uncertain. There are 13 residues in the CDR3. Germline lookup yields CDR1 SGHVS and CDR2 FNYEAQ. V dropped 5 bases and J dropped 8 bases, with 12 bases sitting between them. The CDR3 protein is CASSPAQDEKLFF. The CDR3 DNA reads TGTGCCAGCAGCCCCGCCCAGGACGAAAAACTGTTTTTT.

This chain uses TRBV9 with TRBJ2-1; 7 bases align to TRBD2. V shed 3 bases and J 0 bases; nucleotides not matched to a gene: 3. From germline, CDR1 is SGDLS and CDR2 YYNGEE. The CDR3 runs 15 residues. CDR3 coding DNA: TGTGCCAGCAGCGCCCGGGGGGTCTCCTACAATGAGCAGTTCTTC. It specifies CASSARGVSYNEQFF.

This clonotype occurred a few times. J is TRBJ2-7 and V is TRBV7-6; D may match TRBD1 or TRBD2 (6 bases each). Trimming removed 3 bases at V and 5 bases at J, with 14 bases between. Germline CDR1 is SGHVS and CDR2 is FNYEAQ. The CDR3 consists of 14 residues. The CDR3 here is CASSLGGRFDEQYV. Written as DNA, the CDR3 is TGTGCCAGCAGCTTGGGGGGCAGGTTCGACGAGCAGTACGTC.

The gene calls are TRBV6-1 and TRBJ2-3, with D perhaps matching TRBD1 (5 bases). Germline loops: CDR1 MNHNS, CDR2 SASEGT. V lost 6 bases to trimming and J lost 11 bases, with 27 bases between them. There are 16 residues in the CDR3. CDR3: CASSPSGRGRIVRQYF. The CDR3 DNA sequence: TGTGCCAGCAGCCCCTCCGGTAGGGGCCGAATTGTTAGGCAGTATTTT.

V and J are TRBV19 and TRBJ1-1; D not certain. CDR1 and CDR2 (germline): LNHDA, SQIVND (reference sequence). The CDR3 length is 12 residues. V lost 5 bases to trimming and J lost 2 bases, with 6 bases between them. The CDR3, as DNA: TGTGCCAGTAGTCCCCACAACACTGAAGCTTTCTTT. It is translated as CASSPHNTEAFF.